The T cell receptor beta chain described here comes from a study of OX40 agonist ivuxolimab in advanced cancers. The CDR3 has 13 residues. Between the trimmed V and J ends, which lost 3 bases and 4 bases, there was a span of 10 bases. Germline CDR1 reads LNHDA; CDR2 reads SQIVND (reference sequence). Using immunoSEQ multiplex PCR, the repertoire was profiled, and TCRdb retains in-frame clones only, with some absent. The table records about 51,000 clones, around 81% of them present only once. Autoimmune disease history or systemic immunosuppression excluded patients. This clonotype originated in an adult with an advanced solid tumor such as melanoma, head and neck, liver or kidney cancer. Here the sequenced sample was CD4+ or CD8+ T cells sorted from blood, taken in a trial of the OX40 agonist ivuxolimab. The chain combines TRBV19 with TRBJ2-7; no firm D call. CDR3 sequence reads: CASSIGVPYEQYF. As DNA, the CDR3 is TGTGCCAGTAGTATCGGCGTCCCGTACGAGCAGTACTTC.